A single TCR beta chain is shown here with its context. The antigen is undetermined. The sample comes from a study of CD8+ T cells in alopecia areata. Study context: Treated individuals took tofacitinib by mouth, 5 to 10 mg twice daily. Points from the study as a whole: In lesional scalp, particularly from alopecia totalis/universalis, clonality was higher than in normal scalp.

After isolation, RNA underwent reverse transcription to generate cDNA as the sequencing template. Only in-frame clones appear in the TCRdb table, and some are missing; sequencing was by immunoSEQ multiplex PCR. The sample records 35,000 to 45,000 clones, more than 90% being singletons. Germline assignment: CDR1 SGHNT and CDR2 YYREEE (reference sequence). Trimming shortened V by 0 bases and J by 1 base, and 14 bases separated the two germline ends. The CDR3 has 16 residues. Treatment described: oral pan-JAK inhibitor, 5-10 mg twice daily. J is TRBJ2-7 and V is TRBV5-4, with D perhaps matching TRBD1 (6 bases). The receptor was isolated from a human donor with alopecia areata. This specimen was CD8+ T cells sorted from blood, taken at week 24, from a patient treated with tofacitinib. The DNA for the CDR3 is TGTGCCAGCAGCTTGGGGCAGCAGGGGCTTTCCTACGAGCAGTACTTC. This gives the protein CASSLGQQGLSYEQYF.